This TCR beta chain was sequenced in a study of T cells after yellow fever vaccination. Germline V lookup: CDR1 LGHNT, CDR2 FRNRAP. The V end lost 0 bases, the J end lost 2 bases, and 11 bases lay between the germline ends. The CDR3 covers 15 residues. This clonotype was found a few times. TCR cDNA, made by 5'RACE template switching, carried an added universal primer site and UMIs. Each CDR3 protein is one row after TCRdb ran MiXCR on the 5' RACE reads. There are a few hundred thousand distinct CDR3 sequences in the sample; approximately 4% occur only once, and 20% to 25% lies in the top ten. The TCR comes from a man between 18 and 29 years old who received the YFV17D yellow fever vaccine. V usage is TRBV12-5 and J usage is TRBJ2-7; possibly TRBD1 for D (5 bases). This material consisted of PBMCs, taken 5 days after the yellow fever booster vaccination. The DNA for the CDR3 is TGTGCTAGTGGTTTGGTAGGGGAAGGCACCTACGAGCAGTACTTC. Translating gives CASGLVGEGTYEQYF.